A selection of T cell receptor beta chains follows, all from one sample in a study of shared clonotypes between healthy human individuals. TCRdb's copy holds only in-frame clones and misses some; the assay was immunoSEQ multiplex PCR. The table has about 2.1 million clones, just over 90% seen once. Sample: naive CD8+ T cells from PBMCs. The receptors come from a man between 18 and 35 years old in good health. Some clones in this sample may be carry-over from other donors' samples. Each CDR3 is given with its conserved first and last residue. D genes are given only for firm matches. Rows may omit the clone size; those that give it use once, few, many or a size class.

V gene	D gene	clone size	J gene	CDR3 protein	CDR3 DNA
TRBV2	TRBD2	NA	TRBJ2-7	CASRTKGTSGLSYEQYF	TGTGCCAGCAGGACTAAAGGGACTAGCGGGCTCTCCTACGAGCAGTACTTC
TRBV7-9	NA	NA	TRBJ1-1	CASSLGGGTEAFF	TGTGCCAGCAGCTTAGGGGGTGGGACTGAAGCTTTCTTT
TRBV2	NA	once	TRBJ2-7	CASSERTDYEQYF	TGTGCCAGCAGTGAACGGACAGATTACGAGCAGTACTTC
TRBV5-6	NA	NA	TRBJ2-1	CASSTVLVGLPYNEQFF	TGTGCCAGCAGCACTGTGTTGGTTGGGCTTCCATACAATGAGCAGTTCTTC
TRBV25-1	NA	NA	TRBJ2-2	CASGEGEWTGELFF	TGTGCCAGCGGGGAGGGGGAGTGGACCGGGGAGCTGTTTTTT
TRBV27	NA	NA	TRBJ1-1	CASSGNREGNTEAFF	TGTGCCAGCAGCGGGAACAGGGAGGGAAACACTGAAGCTTTCTTT
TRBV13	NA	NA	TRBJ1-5	CASSLAGDGNQPQHF	TGTGCCAGCAGCTTAGCCGGGGACGGAAATCAGCCCCAGCATTTT
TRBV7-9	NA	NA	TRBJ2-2	CASSLTGELFF	TGTGCCAGCAGTCTAACCGGGGAGCTGTTTTTT
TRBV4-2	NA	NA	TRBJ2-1	CASSHLDPYNEQFF	TGTGCCAGCAGCCACTTAGACCCGTACAATGAGCAGTTCTTC
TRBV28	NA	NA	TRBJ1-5	CASSLRGSNQPQHF	TGTGCCAGCAGTTTGAGGGGGAGCAATCAGCCCCAGCATTTT
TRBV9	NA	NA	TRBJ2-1	CASSVGNRIYNEQFF	TGTGCCAGCAGCGTAGGGAACAGAATCTACAATGAGCAGTTCTTC
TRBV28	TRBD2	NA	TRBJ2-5	CASSLQGLAETQYF	TGTGCCAGCAGTTTACAGGGACTAGCAGAGACCCAGTACTTC
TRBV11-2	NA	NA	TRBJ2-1	CASSLDKSGRAYNEQFF	TGTGCCAGCAGCTTAGATAAGAGCGGAAGGGCCTACAATGAGCAGTTCTTC
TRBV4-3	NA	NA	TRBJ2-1	CASSTDSSYNEQFF	TGCGCCAGCAGTACGGATAGCTCCTACAATGAGCAGTTCTTC
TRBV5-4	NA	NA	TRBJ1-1	CASSLGTWSDLPEAFF	TGTGCCAGCAGCTTGGGGACATGGTCAGACCTCCCTGAAGCTTTCTTT
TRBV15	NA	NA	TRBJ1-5	CATSEDSNQPQHF	TGTGCCACCAGCGAGGATAGCAATCAGCCCCAGCATTTT
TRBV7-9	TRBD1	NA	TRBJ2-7	CASSATGTGLYEQYF	TGTGCCAGCAGCGCTACCGGGACAGGACTCTACGAGCAGTACTTC
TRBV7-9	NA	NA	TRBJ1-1	CASSPRATEAFF	TGTGCCAGCAGCCCTCGGGCGACTGAAGCTTTCTTT
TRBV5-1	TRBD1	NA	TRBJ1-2	CASSPRGQPNYGYTF	TGCGCCAGCAGCCCACGGGGACAGCCTAACTATGGCTACACCTTC
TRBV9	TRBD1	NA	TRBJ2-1	CASSVAGGVSYNEQFF	TGTGCCAGCAGCGTAGCAGGGGGCGTCTCCTACAATGAGCAGTTCTTC
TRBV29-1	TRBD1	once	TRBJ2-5	CSVPSGQGQETQYF	TGCAGCGTTCCCAGCGGACAGGGACAAGAGACCCAGTACTTC
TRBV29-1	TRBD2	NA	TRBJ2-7	CSVDGTSVGYEQYF	TGCAGCGTTGACGGGACTAGCGTAGGATACGAGCAGTACTTC
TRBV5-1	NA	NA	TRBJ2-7	CASSMYSQYEQYF	TGCGCCAGCAGCATGTACAGTCAATACGAGCAGTACTTC
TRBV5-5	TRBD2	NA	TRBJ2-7	CASSPYSGRMPYEQYF	TGTGCCAGCAGCCCCTACAGCGGGAGGATGCCCTACGAGCAGTACTTC
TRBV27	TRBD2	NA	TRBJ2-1	CASSLRLAPSNEQFF	TGTGCCAGCAGTTTAAGACTAGCGCCTTCCAATGAGCAGTTCTTC
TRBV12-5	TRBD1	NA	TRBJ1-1	CASGPNRTGGDTEAFF	TGTGCTAGTGGCCCTAATCGGACAGGGGGCGACACTGAAGCTTTCTTT
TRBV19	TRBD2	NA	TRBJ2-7	CASHASGGYEQYF	TGTGCCAGTCATGCTAGCGGGGGCTACGAGCAGTACTTC
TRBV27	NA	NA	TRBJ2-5	CASRETQYF	TGTGCCAGCAGAGAGACCCAGTACTTC
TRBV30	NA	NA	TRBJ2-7	CAWRGFYEQYF	TGTGCCTGGAGGGGGTTCTACGAGCAGTACTTC
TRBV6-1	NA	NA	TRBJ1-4	CASSEKGLNEKLFF	TGTGCCAGCAGTGAAAAGGGCCTTAATGAAAAACTGTTTTTT
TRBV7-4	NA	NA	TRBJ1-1	CASSLPRNTEAFF	TGTGCCAGCAGCTTACCGCGGAACACTGAAGCTTTCTTT